The entry that follows covers one T cell receptor (beta chain) sequence. The sample comes from a study of shared T cell receptors in the human thymus. Sequencing used immunoSEQ multiplex PCR; TCRdb keeps in-frame clones, though not all of them. The sample gives 720,000 or so clones, 80% to 90% of which show up once; around 0.0094% is in the top ten. The germline V and J ends were trimmed by 0 bases and 1 base, with 10 bases remaining between them. Germline-derived CDR1 and CDR2 are LNHNV and YYDKDF (reference sequence). CDR3 length equals 16 residues. These data also featured in a second study, about human thymus T cells. As that report states: What appeared biased in thymic and blood repertoires was the usage of V and J genes. Related research described strongly overlapping thymic repertoires in unrelated people.

The J gene is TRBJ1-5, the V gene TRBV15; no firm D call. The sequence derives from a girl in the first two years of life with a congenital heart defect. The sample taken for sequencing was thymocytes. CDR3: CATSRDLAASNQPQHF. The CDR3 DNA follows: TGTGCCACCAGCAGAGATTTGGCGGCCAGCAATCAGCCCCAGCATTTT.